This TCR beta chain was sequenced in a study of breast tumors, draining lymph nodes, adjacent tissues. Overall study findings and caveats: Compared with basal-like, luminal-like tumors shared significantly more repertoire with nontumor tissue. Compared with lymph nodes, tumors were less diverse; compared with nontumor tissue, more. The data were judged consistent with most tumor T cells coming from lymph node and expanding in tumor. That most tumor T cells come from lymph nodes remained unproven.

TCRdb used MiXCR to reprocess the multiplex PCR reads, holding one entry per CDR3 protein. Among approximately 200,000 distinct CDR3 sequences listed, around 29% were seen once. As to this clonotype: What it binds is unknown. A much more abundant neighbour one base away suggests this may be a read error.

CDR3 length equals 16 residues. Trimming shortened V by 3 bases and J by 8 bases, and 20 bases separated the two germline ends. CDR1 and CDR2 (germline): SGHTA, FQGNSA. The lymph nodes were axillary draining lymph nodes from breast cancer patients. The TCR comes from a female donor with breast cancer. Some clones in this sample may be carry-over from other donors' samples. The sample was axillary lymph node tissue. The chain carries TRBV7-2 and TRBJ2-1; possibly TRBD2 for D (6 bases). The CDR3 protein is CASSFRGGAGSHEQFF. As DNA, the CDR3 is TGTGCCAGCAGCTTCCGAGGAGGGGCGGGCTCCCATGAGCAGTTCTTC.